A selection of T cell receptor beta chains follows, all from one sample in a study of Graves' ophthalmopathy and Graves' hyperthyroidism. TCRdb processed the multiplex PCR reads anew with MiXCR; each CDR3 protein has one entry. The data contain around 1,200,000 distinct CDR3 sequences, roughly 35% of them singletons. Source material: peripheral blood or thyroid tissue (not recorded which). Source of these receptors: an adult man with Graves' hyperthyroidism. The CDR3 runs from the conserved cysteine through the conserved F or W. The D gene is left open where the match is weak. Clone size is not always given. Where it is, it says once, few, many or a class for expanded clones.

clone size: -
J gene: TRBJ1-6
V gene: TRBV25-1
D gene: -
CDR3 DNA: TGTGCCAGCAGTGAATTAGGACGGAATAATTCACCCCTCCACTTT
CDR3 protein: CASSELGRNNSPLHF

clone size: many
J gene: TRBJ2-6
V gene: TRBV9
D gene: -
CDR3 DNA: TGTGCCAGCAGCGAACCTTACTCTGGGGCCAACGTCCTGACTTTC
CDR3 protein: CASSEPYSGANVLTF

clone size: many
J gene: TRBJ1-2
V gene: TRBV6-5
D gene: -
CDR3 DNA: TGTGCCAGCAGTTACTCTCGCGGCCGGGCGGGGCTCTATGGCTACACCTTC
CDR3 protein: CASSYSRGRAGLYGYTF

clone size: many
J gene: TRBJ2-7
V gene: TRBV27
D gene: TRBD1
CDR3 DNA: TGTGCCAGCAGCTTTGGGACAGGGCCCTACGAGCAGTACTTC
CDR3 protein: CASSFGTGPYEQYF

clone size: many
J gene: TRBJ1-2
V gene: TRBV25-1
D gene: -
CDR3 DNA: TGTGCCAGCAGTGGGACAGCCTATGGCTACACCTTC
CDR3 protein: CASSGTAYGYTF

clone size: -
J gene: TRBJ2-7
V gene: TRBV10-2
D gene: -
CDR3 DNA: TGTGCCAGCAGTTCCACGTGCGAGCAGTACTTC
CDR3 protein: CASSSTCEQYF

clone size: few
J gene: TRBJ2-5
V gene: TRBV24-1
D gene: TRBD2
CDR3 DNA: TGTGCCAGCTCAACCGGACTAGCGGAGGAAGAGACCCAGTACTTC
CDR3 protein: CASSTGLAEEETQYF

clone size: -
J gene: TRBJ1-5
V gene: TRBV19
D gene: TRBD1
CDR3 DNA: TGTGCTAGAGAGACAGGGGGCGATTCTCAGCCCCAGCATTTT
CDR3 protein: CARETGGDSQPQHF

clone size: many
J gene: TRBJ1-1
V gene: TRBV7-9
D gene: TRBD1
CDR3 DNA: TGTGCCAGCAGCTTACAAGGGACAGGGAACACTGAAGCTTTCTTT
CDR3 protein: CASSLQGTGNTEAFF

clone size: -
J gene: TRBJ2-5
V gene: TRBV7-9
D gene: TRBD2
CDR3 DNA: TGTGCCAGTGGGACTAGCGGGGGGTTAGAGACCCAGTACTTC
CDR3 protein: CASGTSGGLETQYF

clone size: -
J gene: TRBJ2-6
V gene: TRBV24-1
D gene: -
CDR3 DNA: TGTGCCACCAGTGATCGGGGGTCATGGGACAACGTCCTGACTTTC
CDR3 protein: CATSDRGSWDNVLTF

clone size: many
J gene: TRBJ1-3
V gene: TRBV7-2
D gene: -
CDR3 DNA: TGTGCCAGCAGCTTAGGGGGTTTCCCCTCTGGAAACACCATATATTTT
CDR3 protein: CASSLGGFPSGNTIYF

clone size: once
J gene: TRBJ2-7
V gene: TRBV2
D gene: -
CDR3 DNA: TGTGCCAGCTTAGCCACAGCATGGCCCGCGAACGAGCAGTACTTC
CDR3 protein: CASLATAWPANEQYF

clone size: -
J gene: TRBJ1-2
V gene: TRBV29-1
D gene: -
CDR3 DNA: TGCAGCGTCTTCCTCCCGGTCGCGGGCGGCTATGGCTACACCTTC
CDR3 protein: CSVFLPVAGGYGYTF

clone size: -
J gene: TRBJ2-5
V gene: TRBV20-1
D gene: TRBD2
CDR3 DNA: TGCAGTGCTACACTAGCGGGAGGGCCGGTAGAGACCCAGTACTTC
CDR3 protein: CSATLAGGPVETQYF

clone size: -
J gene: TRBJ2-5
V gene: TRBV7-9
D gene: TRBD1
CDR3 DNA: TGTGCCAGCAGTCTAACCGGGACAGGGATGGAGACCCAGTACTTC
CDR3 protein: CASSLTGTGMETQYF

clone size: -
J gene: TRBJ1-5
V gene: TRBV20-1
D gene: -
CDR3 DNA: TGCAGTGCTAGCGACGGGAGGCACTCCTACGAGCATTTT
CDR3 protein: CSASDGRHSYEHF

clone size: many
J gene: TRBJ1-5
V gene: TRBV2
D gene: -
CDR3 DNA: TGTGCCAGCAGTGATGGACAGATAAGCAATCAGCCCCAGCATTTT
CDR3 protein: CASSDGQISNQPQHF

clone size: -
J gene: TRBJ2-2
V gene: TRBV20-1
D gene: -
CDR3 DNA: TGCAGTGCAAACAGGGGCGGGAACACTGGGGAGCTGTTTTTT
CDR3 protein: CSANRGGNTGELFF

clone size: -
J gene: TRBJ2-2
V gene: TRBV9
D gene: TRBD1
CDR3 DNA: TGTGCCAGCAGCGTAGAGGTGGGACAGGGGCCCACCGGGGAGCTGTTTTTT
CDR3 protein: CASSVEVGQGPTGELFF

clone size: many
J gene: TRBJ1-1
V gene: TRBV25-1
D gene: -
CDR3 DNA: TGTGCCAGCAGGGAATCTGGGGACGTCGCTCTCAGGTTT
CDR3 protein: CASRESGDVALRF

clone size: many
J gene: TRBJ2-7
V gene: TRBV7-9
D gene: TRBD2
CDR3 DNA: TGTGCCAGCAGCTCAATGACTAGCGGGAGGTACGAGCAGTACTTC
CDR3 protein: CASSSMTSGRYEQYF

clone size: few
J gene: TRBJ1-2
V gene: TRBV5-8
D gene: -
CDR3 DNA: TGTGCCAGCAGCTTACGAGGGAGCCTAACCTATGGCTACACCTTC
CDR3 protein: CASSLRGSLTYGYTF

clone size: -
J gene: TRBJ2-2
V gene: TRBV14
D gene: TRBD2
CDR3 DNA: TGTGCCAGCAGCCAACAGAGGGGGACTAGCGGTATGAACACCGGGGAGCTGTTTTTT
CDR3 protein: CASSQQRGTSGMNTGELFF

clone size: -
J gene: TRBJ1-5
V gene: TRBV6-5
D gene: -
CDR3 DNA: TGTGCCAGCAGTGAAATATACGGCGGGGCCAATCAGCCCCAGCATTTT
CDR3 protein: CASSEIYGGANQPQHF

clone size: -
J gene: TRBJ2-7
V gene: TRBV24-1
D gene: -
CDR3 DNA: TGCGCCACCCGGGACAACGAGCAGTACTTC
CDR3 protein: CATRDNEQYF

clone size: many
J gene: TRBJ1-6
V gene: TRBV7-2
D gene: -
CDR3 DNA: TGTGCCAGCAGCTCGCGGAATCTGGGCGAGAATTCACCCCTCCACTTT
CDR3 protein: CASSSRNLGENSPLHF

clone size: many
J gene: TRBJ2-5
V gene: TRBV9
D gene: TRBD2
CDR3 DNA: TGTGCCAGCAGCGTCTCTACTAGCGGGAGGGACGAAGAGACCCAGTACTTC
CDR3 protein: CASSVSTSGRDEETQYF

clone size: many
J gene: TRBJ2-7
V gene: TRBV29-1
D gene: -
CDR3 DNA: TGCAGCGTTGTTGAGCTGAGTGCGAGCCCGACGCAGTACTTC
CDR3 protein: CSVVELSASPTQYF

clone size: many
J gene: TRBJ1-1
V gene: TRBV7-9
D gene: -
CDR3 DNA: TGTGCCAGCAGCTCCTCCTCGTCCGCCGGCGAGGGTTTCTTT
CDR3 protein: CASSSSSSAGEGFF

clone size: many
J gene: TRBJ2-7
V gene: TRBV2
D gene: -
CDR3 DNA: TGTGCCAGCAGTGATGACAGCGTAATGCAGTACTTC
CDR3 protein: CASSDDSVMQYF

clone size: many
J gene: TRBJ1-1
V gene: TRBV28
D gene: -
CDR3 DNA: TGTGCCAGCACGCCGAGTAACACTGAAGCTTTCTTT
CDR3 protein: CASTPSNTEAFF

clone size: -
J gene: TRBJ2-7
V gene: TRBV20-1
D gene: -
CDR3 DNA: TGCAGTGCTTTTGGGGGGCGGCCGATCGAGCAGTACTTC
CDR3 protein: CSAFGGRPIEQYF

clone size: -
J gene: TRBJ2-7
V gene: TRBV29-1
D gene: TRBD2
CDR3 DNA: TGCAGCGTTGGACCTAGCGGGAGGCCCGAGCAGTACTTC
CDR3 protein: CSVGPSGRPEQYF

clone size: -
J gene: TRBJ1-2
V gene: TRBV4-3
D gene: -
CDR3 DNA: TGCGCCAGCAGCCAAGAGGGCAGCTATATGTATGGCTACACCTTC
CDR3 protein: CASSQEGSYMYGYTF

clone size: -
J gene: TRBJ2-7
V gene: TRBV30
D gene: -
CDR3 DNA: TGTGCCTGGAGCGGGGGAACCTACGAGCAGTACTTC
CDR3 protein: CAWSGGTYEQYF

clone size: -
J gene: TRBJ2-2
V gene: TRBV10-3
D gene: TRBD1
CDR3 DNA: TGTGCCATCAAACGGACAGGGGGTACCGGGGAGCTGTTTTTT
CDR3 protein: CAIKRTGGTGELFF

clone size: few
J gene: TRBJ2-7
V gene: TRBV20-1
D gene: -
CDR3 DNA: TGCAGTGCTAGAATTCTCGGCCAGGCCTACGAGCAGTACTTC
CDR3 protein: CSARILGQAYEQYF

clone size: many
J gene: TRBJ1-6
V gene: TRBV19
D gene: -
CDR3 DNA: TGTGCCAGTAGTCCGCGGGAACGGTCTAATTCACCCCTCCACTTT
CDR3 protein: CASSPRERSNSPLHF

clone size: -
J gene: TRBJ2-7
V gene: TRBV7-9
D gene: TRBD2
CDR3 DNA: TGTGCCAGCAACCGGGGGGGAGACGAGCAGTACTTC
CDR3 protein: CASNRGGDEQYF

clone size: many
J gene: TRBJ2-6
V gene: TRBV7-9
D gene: -
CDR3 DNA: TGTGCCAGCAGCCGGGGGCTATCCGGGGCCAACGTCCTGACTTTC
CDR3 protein: CASSRGLSGANVLTF

clone size: -
J gene: TRBJ2-5
V gene: TRBV29-1
D gene: -
CDR3 DNA: TGCAGCTTGGGTGCGAAGGAGACCCAGTACTTC
CDR3 protein: CSLGAKETQYF

clone size: -
J gene: TRBJ1-2
V gene: TRBV7-8
D gene: -
CDR3 DNA: TGTACCAGCAGCCCAGGGGTGGACGGGAGCTATGGCTACACCTTC
CDR3 protein: CTSSPGVDGSYGYTF

clone size: -
J gene: TRBJ2-7
V gene: TRBV7-9
D gene: TRBD2
CDR3 DNA: TGTGCCAGCAGCAGAACCGGGACTAGCGGGTACGAGCAGTACTTC
CDR3 protein: CASSRTGTSGYEQYF

clone size: many
J gene: TRBJ2-3
V gene: TRBV15
D gene: -
CDR3 DNA: TGTGCCACCAGCAAAGGGACGGCCCGCACAGATACGCAGTATTTT
CDR3 protein: CATSKGTARTDTQYF

clone size: once
J gene: TRBJ2-5
V gene: TRBV7-9
D gene: -
CDR3 DNA: TGTGCCAGCAGACCCGCCCCCCCGGGCAGGCTCCAAGAGACCCAGTACTTC
CDR3 protein: CASRPAPPGRLQETQYF

clone size: many
J gene: TRBJ1-1
V gene: TRBV10-3
D gene: -
CDR3 DNA: TGTGCCATCAGTGATCCCGACATGAACACTGAAGCTTTCTTT
CDR3 protein: CAISDPDMNTEAFF

clone size: -
J gene: TRBJ1-6
V gene: TRBV7-8
D gene: -
CDR3 DNA: TGTGCCAGCAGCTTAGACCCTGCGAAGAATTCACCCCTCCACTTT
CDR3 protein: CASSLDPAKNSPLHF

clone size: few
J gene: TRBJ1-1
V gene: TRBV7-2
D gene: -
CDR3 DNA: TGTGCCAGCAGCTTACCTACAGGGTTCACTGAAGCTTTCTTT
CDR3 protein: CASSLPTGFTEAFF